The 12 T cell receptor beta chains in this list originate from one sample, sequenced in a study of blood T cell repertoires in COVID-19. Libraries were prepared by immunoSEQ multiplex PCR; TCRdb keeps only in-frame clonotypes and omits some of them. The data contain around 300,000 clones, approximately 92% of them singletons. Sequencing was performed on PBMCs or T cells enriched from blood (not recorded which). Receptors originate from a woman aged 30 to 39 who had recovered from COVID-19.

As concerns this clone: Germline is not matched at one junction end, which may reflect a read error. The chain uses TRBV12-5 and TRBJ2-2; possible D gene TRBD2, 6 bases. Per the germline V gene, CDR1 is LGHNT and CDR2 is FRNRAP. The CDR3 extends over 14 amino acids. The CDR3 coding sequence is TGTGCTAGTCGTTTGCGGGAGAACACCGGGGAGCTGTTTTTT. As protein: CASRLRENTGELFF.

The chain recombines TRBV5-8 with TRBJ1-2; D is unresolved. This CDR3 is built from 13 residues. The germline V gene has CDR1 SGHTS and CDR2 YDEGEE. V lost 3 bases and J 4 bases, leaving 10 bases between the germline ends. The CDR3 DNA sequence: TGTGCCAGCAGCTACGGTCCCCTCTATGGCTACACCTTC. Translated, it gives CASSYGPLYGYTF.

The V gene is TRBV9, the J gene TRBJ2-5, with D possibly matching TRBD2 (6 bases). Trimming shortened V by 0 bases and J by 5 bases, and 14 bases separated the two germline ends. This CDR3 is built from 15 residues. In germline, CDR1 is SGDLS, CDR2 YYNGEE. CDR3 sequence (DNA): TGTGCCAGCAGCGTAGCTGGAGGGGCACGGGAGACCCAGTACTTC. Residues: CASSVAGGARETQYF.

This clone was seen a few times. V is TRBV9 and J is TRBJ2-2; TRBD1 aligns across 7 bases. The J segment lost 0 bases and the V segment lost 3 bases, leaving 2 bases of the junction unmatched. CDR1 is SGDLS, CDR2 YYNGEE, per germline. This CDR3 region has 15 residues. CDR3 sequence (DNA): TGTGCCAGCAGCGCGGGACAGACGAACACCGGGGAGCTGTTTTTT. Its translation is CASSAGQTNTGELFF. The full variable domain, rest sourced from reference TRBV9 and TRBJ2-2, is DSGVTQTPKHLITATGQRVTLRCSPRSGDLSVYWYQQSLDQGLQFLIQYYNGEERAKGNILERFSAQQFPDLHSELNLSSLELGDSALYFCASSAGQTNTGELFFGEGSRLTVL.

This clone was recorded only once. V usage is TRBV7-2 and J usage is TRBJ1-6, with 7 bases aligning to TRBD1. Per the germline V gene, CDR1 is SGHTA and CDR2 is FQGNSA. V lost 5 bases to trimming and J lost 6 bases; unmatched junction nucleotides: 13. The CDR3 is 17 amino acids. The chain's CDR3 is CASSPEGAPPSNSPLHF. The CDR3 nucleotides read TGTGCCAGCAGCCCGGAGGGGGCACCACCATCTAATTCACCCCTCCACTTT.

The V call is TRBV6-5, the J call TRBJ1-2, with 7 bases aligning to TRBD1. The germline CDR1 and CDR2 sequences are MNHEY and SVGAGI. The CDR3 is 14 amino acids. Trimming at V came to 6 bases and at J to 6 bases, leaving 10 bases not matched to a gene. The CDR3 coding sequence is TGTGCCAGCAGCAGACAGGGTGAAAAGGATGGCTACACCTTC. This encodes CASSRQGEKDGYTF.

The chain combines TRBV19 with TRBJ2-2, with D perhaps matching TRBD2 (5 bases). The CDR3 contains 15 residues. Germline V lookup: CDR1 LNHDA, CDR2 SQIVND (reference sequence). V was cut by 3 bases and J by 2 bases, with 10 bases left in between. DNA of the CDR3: TGTGCCAGTAGTATTGAGGGCCTCAACACCGGGGAGCTGTTTTTT. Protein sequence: CASSIEGLNTGELFF.

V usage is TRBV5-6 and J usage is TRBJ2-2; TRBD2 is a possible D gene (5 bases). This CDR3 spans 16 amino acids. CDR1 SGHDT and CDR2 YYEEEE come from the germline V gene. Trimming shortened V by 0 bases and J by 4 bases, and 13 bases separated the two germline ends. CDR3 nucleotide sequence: TGTGCCAGCAGCTTGGCTCTCCGGGAAGGCACCGGGGAGCTGTTTTTT. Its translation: CASSLALREGTGELFF.

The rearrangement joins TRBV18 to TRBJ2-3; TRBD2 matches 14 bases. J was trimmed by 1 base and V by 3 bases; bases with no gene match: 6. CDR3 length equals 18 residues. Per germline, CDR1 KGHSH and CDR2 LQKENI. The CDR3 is CASSPTGTSGSGTDTQYF. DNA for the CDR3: TGTGCCAGCTCACCGACCGGGACTAGCGGGAGCGGCACAGATACGCAGTATTTT. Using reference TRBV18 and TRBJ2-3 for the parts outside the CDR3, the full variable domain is NAGVMQNPRHLVRRRGQEARLRCSPMKGHSHVYWYRQLPEEGLKFMVYLQKENIIDESGMPKERFSAEFPKEGPSILRIQQVVRGDSAAYFCASSPTGTSGSGTDTQYFGPGTRLTVL.

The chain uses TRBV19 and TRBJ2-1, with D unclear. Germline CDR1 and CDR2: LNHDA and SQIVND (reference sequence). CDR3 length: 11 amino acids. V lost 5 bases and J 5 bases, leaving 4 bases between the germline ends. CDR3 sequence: CASSPDNEQFF. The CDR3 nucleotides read TGTGCCAGTAGTCCCGACAATGAGCAGTTCTTC.

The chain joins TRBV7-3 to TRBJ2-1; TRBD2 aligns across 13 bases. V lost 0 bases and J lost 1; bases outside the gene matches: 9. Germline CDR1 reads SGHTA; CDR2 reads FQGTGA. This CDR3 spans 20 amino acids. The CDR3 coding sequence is TGTGCCAGCAGCTTAACCGGACTAGCGGGAGTACGGAGGTCCTACAATGAGCAGTTCTTC. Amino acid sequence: CASSLTGLAGVRRSYNEQFF.

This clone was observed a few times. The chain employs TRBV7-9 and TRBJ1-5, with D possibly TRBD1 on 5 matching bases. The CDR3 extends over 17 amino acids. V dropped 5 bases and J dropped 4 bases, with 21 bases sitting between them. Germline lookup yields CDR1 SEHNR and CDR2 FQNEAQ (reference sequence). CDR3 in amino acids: CASSLWGGSGLNQPQHF. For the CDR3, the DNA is TGTGCCAGCAGCCTTTGGGGGGGTTCTGGTCTAAATCAGCCCCAGCATTTT.